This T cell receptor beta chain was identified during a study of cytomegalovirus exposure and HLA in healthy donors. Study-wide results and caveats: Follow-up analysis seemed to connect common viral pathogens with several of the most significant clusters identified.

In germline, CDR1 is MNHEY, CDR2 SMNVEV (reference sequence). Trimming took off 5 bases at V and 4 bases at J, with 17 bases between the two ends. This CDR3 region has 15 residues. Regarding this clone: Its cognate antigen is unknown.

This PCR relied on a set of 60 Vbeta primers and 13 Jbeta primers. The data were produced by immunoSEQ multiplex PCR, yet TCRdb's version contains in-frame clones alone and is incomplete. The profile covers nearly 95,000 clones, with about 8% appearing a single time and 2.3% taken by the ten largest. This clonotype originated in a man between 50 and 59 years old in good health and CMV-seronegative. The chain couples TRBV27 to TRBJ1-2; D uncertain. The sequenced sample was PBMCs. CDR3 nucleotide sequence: TGTGCCAGCAGTCTAGCGGGTAGTAATAGCTATGGCTACACCTTC. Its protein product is CASSLAGSNSYGYTF.